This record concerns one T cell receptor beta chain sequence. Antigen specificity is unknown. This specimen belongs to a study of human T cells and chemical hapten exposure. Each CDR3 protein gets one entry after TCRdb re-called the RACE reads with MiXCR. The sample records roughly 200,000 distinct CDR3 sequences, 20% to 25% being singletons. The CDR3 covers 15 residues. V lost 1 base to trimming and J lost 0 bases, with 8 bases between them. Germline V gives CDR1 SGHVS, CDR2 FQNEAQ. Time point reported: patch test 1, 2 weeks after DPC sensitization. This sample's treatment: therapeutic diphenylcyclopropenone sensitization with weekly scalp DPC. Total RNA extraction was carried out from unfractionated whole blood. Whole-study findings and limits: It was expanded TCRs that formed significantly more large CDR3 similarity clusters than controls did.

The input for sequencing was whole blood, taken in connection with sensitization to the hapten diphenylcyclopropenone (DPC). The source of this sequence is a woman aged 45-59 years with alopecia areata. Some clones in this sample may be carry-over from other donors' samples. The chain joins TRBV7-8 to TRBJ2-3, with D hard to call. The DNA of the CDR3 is TGTGCCAGCAGCTTAGATCGAAGTAGCACAGATACGCAGTATTTT. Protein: CASSLDRSSTDTQYF.